One and the same sample provided the 8 T cell receptor beta chains below, sequenced in a study of CD8+ T cells in alopecia areata. Treatment given: oral pan-JAK inhibitor, 5-10 mg twice daily. After isolation, RNA underwent reverse transcription to generate cDNA as the sequencing template. Method: immunoSEQ multiplex PCR; TCRdb's copy keeps in-frame clones and lacks some. Seen here are 160,000 or so clones, 50% to 75% observed once, and the top ten hold 16%. The input for sequencing was CD4+ T cells sorted from blood, taken at approximately week 55, from a patient treated with tofacitinib. The source is a human donor with alopecia areata.

In its sample, this clone was seen a few times. The chain uses TRBV6-5 and TRBJ2-3; D gene ambiguous. Germline V gives CDR1 MNHEY, CDR2 SVGAGI. Trimming took 6 bases from V and 1 from J, leaving 14 bases between them. The CDR3 runs to 15 residues. The CDR3 coding sequence is TGTGCCAGCAGACGGACCACACTCGGCACAGATACGCAGTATTTT. Translation gives CASRRTTLGTDTQYF.

This rearrangement joins TRBV30 to TRBJ1-1; weak D call: TRBD1 (6 bases). In germline, CDR1 is GTSNPN, CDR2 SVGIG (reference sequence). V lost 1 base, J lost 2 bases, and 11 bases lay in between. The CDR3 has 14 residues. CDR3 DNA sequence: TGTGCCTGGAGTGGAAAGACAGGTAACACTGAAGCTTTCTTT. This translates into CAWSGKTGNTEAFF.

The rearrangement uses TRBV25-1 and TRBJ1-2; D remains ambiguous. Germline V gene data show CDR1 as MGHDK and CDR2 as SYGVNS. Between the trimmed V and J ends, which lost 9 bases and 7 bases, there was a span of 12 bases. This CDR3 spans 11 amino acids. The CDR3 sequence: CASSRGFGYTF. The CDR3 bases are TGTGCCAGTTCGAGAGGGTTTGGCTACACCTTC.

The chain's CDR3 is CSVAQLRGDGNTIYF. Written as DNA, the CDR3 is TGCAGCGTTGCCCAACTGAGAGGGGATGGAAACACCATATATTTT. This sequence joins TRBV29-1 and TRBJ1-3, with D possibly being TRBD1 (5 bases). V lost 4 bases to trimming and J lost 3 bases, with 16 bases between them. The CDR3 runs 15 residues. CDR1 is SQVTM and CDR2 is ANQGSEA in the germline V gene.

The genes are TRBV6-6 and TRBJ2-5, with D unclear. The CDR3 length is 11 residues. CDR1 is MNHNY and CDR2 is SVGAGI in the germline V gene (reference sequence). Trimming took 5 bases from V and 5 from J, leaving 6 bases between them. CDR3 sequence reads: CASSQRETQYF. In DNA, the CDR3 is TGTGCCAGCAGTCAGAGGGAGACCCAGTACTTC.

A single count supports this clone. The chain carries TRBV30 and TRBJ1-5, with 7 bases fitting TRBD1. There are 14 residues in the CDR3. J lost 5 bases, V lost 3 bases, and 7 bases had no gene match. CDR1 GTSNPN and CDR2 SVGIG come from the germline V gene (reference sequence). CDR3 nucleotide sequence: TGTGCCTGGAGCCCCAGGGGGGATCATCAGCCCCAGCATTTT. Protein: CAWSPRGDHQPQHF.

This clone was detected only a few times. This rearrangement joins TRBV30 to TRBJ1-5; D is undetermined. This CDR3 has 14 amino acids. Germline CDR1 is GTSNPN and CDR2 is SVGIG (reference sequence). The V end was cut by 0 bases, the J end by 0 bases, with 6 bases between. This CDR3 reads CAWSVSSSNQPQHF. The CDR3 nucleotides are TGTGCCTGGAGTGTATCCAGTAGCAATCAGCCCCAGCATTTT. Supplemented by reference TRBV30 and TRBJ1-5, the full variable domain reads SQTIHQWPATLVQPVGSPLSLECTVEGTSNPNLYWYRQAAGRGLQLLFYSVGIGQISSEVPQNLSASRPQDRQFILSSKKLLLSDSGFYLCAWSVSSSNQPQHFGDGTRLSIL.

The chain has TRBV5-1 and TRBJ2-3; the D gene is possibly TRBD2 (5 bases). This CDR3 comprises 15 residues. V lost 0 bases and J 2 bases, leaving 10 bases between the germline ends. Germline lookup yields CDR1 SGHRS and CDR2 YFSETQ. This chain's CDR3 is CASSLGGLNTDTQYF. CDR3 nucleotides: TGCGCCAGCAGCTTGGGCGGGTTGAACACAGATACGCAGTATTTT.